This TCR beta chain was found in a study of graft-versus-host responses after intestinal transplantation. The overall study: Isolated intestinal, liver-intestinal, or multivisceral transplants had been given to the recipients. Anti-thymocyte globulin induction was given to all recipients, followed by tacrolimus and steroids for approximately three years. Study-wide points: GvH clones appeared in recipient marrow, some first in ileum or blood. Graft-donor T cell macrochimerism in patients accompanied high graft-versus-host to host-versus-graft clonal ratios in allografts.

On this clone itself: Antigen unknown.

The table came from immunoSEQ multiplex PCR; TCRdb's copy has only in-frame clones and leaves some out. The sample lists some 76,000 clones; 80% to 90% were seen once. Trimming removed 0 bases from V and 0 bases from J, with 3 bases in between. The CDR3 consists of 13 residues. CDR1 MNHNY and CDR2 SVGAGI come from the germline V gene (reference sequence). The source material was unstimulated CD8+ T cells sorted from spleen or lymph node cells, sampled before transplant. The sequence came from a human donor who was the organ donor for an intestinal transplant. This rearrangement joins TRBV6-6 to TRBJ2-7; D uncertain. CDR3 region: CASSYSISYEQYF. In DNA, the CDR3 is TGTGCCAGCAGTTACTCCATCTCCTACGAGCAGTACTTC.